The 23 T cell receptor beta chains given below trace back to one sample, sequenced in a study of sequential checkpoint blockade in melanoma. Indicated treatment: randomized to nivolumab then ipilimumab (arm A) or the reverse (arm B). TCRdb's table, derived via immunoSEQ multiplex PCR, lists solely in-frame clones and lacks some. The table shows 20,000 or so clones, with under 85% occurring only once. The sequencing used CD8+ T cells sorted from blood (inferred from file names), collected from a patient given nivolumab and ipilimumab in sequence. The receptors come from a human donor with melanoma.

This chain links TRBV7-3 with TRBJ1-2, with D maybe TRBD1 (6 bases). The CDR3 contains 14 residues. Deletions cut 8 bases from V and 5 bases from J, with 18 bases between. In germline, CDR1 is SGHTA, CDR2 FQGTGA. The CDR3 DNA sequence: TGTGCCAGCTCGGCCATGGGGGCGCGGTATGGCTACACCTTC. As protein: CASSAMGARYGYTF.

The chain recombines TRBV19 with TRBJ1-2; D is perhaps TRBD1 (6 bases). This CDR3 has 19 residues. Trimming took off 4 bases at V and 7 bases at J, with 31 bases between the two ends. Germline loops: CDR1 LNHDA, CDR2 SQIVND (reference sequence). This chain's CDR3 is CASSKKGGSEKSRVGGYTF. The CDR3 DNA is TGTGCCAGTAGTAAGAAAGGGGGTTCGGAGAAATCTAGGGTAGGTGGCTACACCTTC.

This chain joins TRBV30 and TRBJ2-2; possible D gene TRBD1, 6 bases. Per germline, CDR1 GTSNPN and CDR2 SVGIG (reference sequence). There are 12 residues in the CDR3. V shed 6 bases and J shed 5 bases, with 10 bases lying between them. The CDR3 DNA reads TGTGCCTGTCAGGGGTTTACCGGGGAGCTGTTTTTT. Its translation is CACQGFTGELFF.

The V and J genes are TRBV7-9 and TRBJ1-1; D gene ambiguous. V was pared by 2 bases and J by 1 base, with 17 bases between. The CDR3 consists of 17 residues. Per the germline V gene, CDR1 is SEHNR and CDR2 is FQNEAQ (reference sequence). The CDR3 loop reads CASSLRNLEGGNTEAFF. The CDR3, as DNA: TGTGCCAGCAGCTTACGGAACCTGGAGGGAGGGAACACTGAAGCTTTCTTT.

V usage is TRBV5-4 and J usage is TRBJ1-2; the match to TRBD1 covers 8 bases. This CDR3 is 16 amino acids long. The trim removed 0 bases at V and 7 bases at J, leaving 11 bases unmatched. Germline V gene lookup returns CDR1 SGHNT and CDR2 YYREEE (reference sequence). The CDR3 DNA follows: TGTGCCAGCAGCTTGGGGGGTCCTACAGGGGGAGCTGGCTACACCTTC. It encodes CASSLGGPTGGAGYTF.

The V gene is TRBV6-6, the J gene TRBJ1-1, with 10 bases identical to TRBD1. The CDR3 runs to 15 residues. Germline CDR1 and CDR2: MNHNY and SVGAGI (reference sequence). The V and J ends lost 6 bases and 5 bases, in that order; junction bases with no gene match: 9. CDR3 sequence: CASSLGTGARTEAFF. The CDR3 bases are TGTGCCAGCAGCCTTGGGACAGGGGCGAGAACTGAAGCTTTCTTT.

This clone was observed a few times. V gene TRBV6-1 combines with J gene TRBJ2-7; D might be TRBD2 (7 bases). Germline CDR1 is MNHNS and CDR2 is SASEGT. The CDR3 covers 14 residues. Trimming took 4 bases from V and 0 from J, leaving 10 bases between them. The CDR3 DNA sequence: TGTGCCAGCAGTGGACGGGGGGCCTCCTACGAGCAGTACTTC. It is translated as CASSGRGASYEQYF.

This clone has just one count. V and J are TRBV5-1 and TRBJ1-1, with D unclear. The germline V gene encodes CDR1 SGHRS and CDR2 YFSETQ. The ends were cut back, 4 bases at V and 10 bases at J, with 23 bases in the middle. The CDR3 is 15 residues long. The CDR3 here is CASSLDPLGGLIAFF. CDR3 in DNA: TGCGCCAGCAGCCTGGACCCCTTGGGAGGACTGATAGCTTTCTTT.

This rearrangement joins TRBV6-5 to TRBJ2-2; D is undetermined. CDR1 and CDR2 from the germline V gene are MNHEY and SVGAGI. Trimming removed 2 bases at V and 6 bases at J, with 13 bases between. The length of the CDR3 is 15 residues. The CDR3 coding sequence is TGTGCCAGCAGTTACGACGCGGCTGGTTCCGGGGAGCTGTTTTTT. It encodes CASSYDAAGSGELFF.

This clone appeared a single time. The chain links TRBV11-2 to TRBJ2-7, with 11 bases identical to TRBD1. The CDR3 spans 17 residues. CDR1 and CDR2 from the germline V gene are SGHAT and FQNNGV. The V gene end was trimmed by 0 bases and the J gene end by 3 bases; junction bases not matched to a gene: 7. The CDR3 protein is CASSLDYSGTGGYEQYF. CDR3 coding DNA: TGTGCCAGCAGCTTAGATTACTCCGGGACAGGGGGCTACGAGCAGTACTTC.

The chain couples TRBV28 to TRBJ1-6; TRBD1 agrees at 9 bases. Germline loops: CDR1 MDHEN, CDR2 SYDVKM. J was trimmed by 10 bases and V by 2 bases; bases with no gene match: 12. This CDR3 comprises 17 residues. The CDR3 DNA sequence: TGTGCCAGCAGTTTAAGGGACAGGGTTATCCCCAGCTCACCCCTCCACTTT. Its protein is CASSLRDRVIPSSPLHF.

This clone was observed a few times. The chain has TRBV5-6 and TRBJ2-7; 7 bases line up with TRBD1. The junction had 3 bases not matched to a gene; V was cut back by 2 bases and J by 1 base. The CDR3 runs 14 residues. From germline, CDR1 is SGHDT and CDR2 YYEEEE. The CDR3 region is CASSFGTASYEQYF. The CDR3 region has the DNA TGTGCCAGCAGCTTCGGGACAGCGTCCTACGAGCAGTACTTC.

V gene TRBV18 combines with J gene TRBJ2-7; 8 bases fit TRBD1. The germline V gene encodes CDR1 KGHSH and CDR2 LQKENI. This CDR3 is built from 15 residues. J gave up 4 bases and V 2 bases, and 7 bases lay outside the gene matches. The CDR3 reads CASSPTGTGYYEQYF. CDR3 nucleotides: TGTGCCAGCTCACCAACCGGGACAGGATATTACGAGCAGTACTTC.

As DNA, the CDR3 is TGCGCCAGCAGCACGACCCAGCGGGGGGGCACCCCCTACGAGCAGTACTTC. Its protein is CASSTTQRGGTPYEQYF. The V gene is TRBV5-1, the J gene TRBJ2-7, with 10 bases identical to TRBD2. The CDR3 extends over 17 amino acids. From germline, CDR1 is SGHRS and CDR2 YFSETQ. Trimming removed 4 bases from V and 2 bases from J; junction bases left unmatched: 12. The full variable domain, in which reference TRBV5-1 and TRBJ2-7 provide the parts outside the CDR3, is KAGVTQTPRYLIKTRGQQVTLSCSPISGHRSVSWYQQTPGQGLQFLFEYFSETQRNKGNFPGRFSGRQFSNSRSEMNVSTLELGDSALYLCASSTTQRGGTPYEQYFGPGTRLTVT.

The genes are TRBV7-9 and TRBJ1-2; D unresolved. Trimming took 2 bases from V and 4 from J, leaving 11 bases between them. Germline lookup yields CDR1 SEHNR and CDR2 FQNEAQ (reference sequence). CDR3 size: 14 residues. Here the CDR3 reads CASSLTRVFYGYTF. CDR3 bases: TGTGCCAGCAGCTTAACGCGGGTTTTCTATGGCTACACCTTC.

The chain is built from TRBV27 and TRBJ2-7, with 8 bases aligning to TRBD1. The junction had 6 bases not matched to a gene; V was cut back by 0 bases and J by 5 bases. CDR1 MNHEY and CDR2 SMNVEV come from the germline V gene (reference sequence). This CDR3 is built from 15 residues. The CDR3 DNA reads TGTGCCAGCAGTTTATCGGAGACAGGGGTGGACGAGCAGTACTTC. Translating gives CASSLSETGVDEQYF.

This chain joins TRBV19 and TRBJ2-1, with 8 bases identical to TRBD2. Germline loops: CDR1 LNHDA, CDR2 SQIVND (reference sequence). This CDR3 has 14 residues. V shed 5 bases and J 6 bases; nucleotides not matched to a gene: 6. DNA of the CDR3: TGTGCCAGTAGTTACCGGGGGGGCACCAATGAGCAGTTCTTC. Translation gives CASSYRGGTNEQFF.

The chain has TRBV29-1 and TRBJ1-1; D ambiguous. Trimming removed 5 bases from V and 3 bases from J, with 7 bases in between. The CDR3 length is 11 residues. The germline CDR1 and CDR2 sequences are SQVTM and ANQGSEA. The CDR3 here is CSVYFDTEAFF. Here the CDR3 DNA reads TGCAGCGTTTATTTCGACACTGAAGCTTTCTTT.

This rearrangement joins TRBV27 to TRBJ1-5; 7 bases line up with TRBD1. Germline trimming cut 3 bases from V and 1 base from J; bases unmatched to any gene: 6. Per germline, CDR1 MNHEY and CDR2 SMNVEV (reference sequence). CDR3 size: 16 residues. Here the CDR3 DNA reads TGTGCCAGCAGTTTTACTAGGGGGCTCAGCAATCAGCCCCAGCATTTT. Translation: CASSFTRGLSNQPQHF.

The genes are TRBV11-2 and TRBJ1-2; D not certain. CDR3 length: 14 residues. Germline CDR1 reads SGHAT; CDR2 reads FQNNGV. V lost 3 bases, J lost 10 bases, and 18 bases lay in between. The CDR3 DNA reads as TGTGCCAGCAGCTTCGACGGAGTCGGCGACTCCTACACCTTC. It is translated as CASSFDGVGDSYTF.

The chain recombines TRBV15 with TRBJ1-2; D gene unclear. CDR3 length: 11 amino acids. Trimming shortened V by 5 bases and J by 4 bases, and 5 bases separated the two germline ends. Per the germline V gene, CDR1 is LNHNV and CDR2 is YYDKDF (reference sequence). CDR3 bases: TGTGCCACCAGCTACAGCTATGGCTACACCTTC. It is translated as CATSYSYGYTF.

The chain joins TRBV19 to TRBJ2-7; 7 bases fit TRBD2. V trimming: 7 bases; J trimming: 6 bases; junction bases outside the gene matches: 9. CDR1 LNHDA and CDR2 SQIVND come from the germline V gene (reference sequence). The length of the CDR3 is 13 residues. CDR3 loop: CASTSGGIGEQYF. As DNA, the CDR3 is TGTGCCAGTACCTCCGGGGGGATCGGCGAGCAGTACTTC. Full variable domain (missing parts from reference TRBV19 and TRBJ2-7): DGGITQSPKYLFRKEGQNVTLSCEQNLNHDAMYWYRQDPGQGLRLIYYSQIVNDFQKGDIAEGYSVSREKKESFPLTVTSAQKNPTAFYLCASTSGGIGEQYFGPGTRLTVT.

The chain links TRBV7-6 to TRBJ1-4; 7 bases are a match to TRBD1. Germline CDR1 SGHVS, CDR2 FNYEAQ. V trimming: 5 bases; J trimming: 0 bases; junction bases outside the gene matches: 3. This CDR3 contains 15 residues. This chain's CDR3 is CASSTGAATNEKLFF. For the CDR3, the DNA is TGTGCCAGCAGCACAGGGGCCGCAACTAATGAAAAACTGTTTTTT. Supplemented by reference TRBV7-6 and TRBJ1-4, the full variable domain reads GAGVSQSPRYKVTKRGQDVALRCDPISGHVSLYWYRQALGQGPEFLTYFNYEAQQDKSGLPNDRFSAERPEGSISTLTIQRTEQRDSAMYRCASSTGAATNEKLFFGSGTQLSVL.